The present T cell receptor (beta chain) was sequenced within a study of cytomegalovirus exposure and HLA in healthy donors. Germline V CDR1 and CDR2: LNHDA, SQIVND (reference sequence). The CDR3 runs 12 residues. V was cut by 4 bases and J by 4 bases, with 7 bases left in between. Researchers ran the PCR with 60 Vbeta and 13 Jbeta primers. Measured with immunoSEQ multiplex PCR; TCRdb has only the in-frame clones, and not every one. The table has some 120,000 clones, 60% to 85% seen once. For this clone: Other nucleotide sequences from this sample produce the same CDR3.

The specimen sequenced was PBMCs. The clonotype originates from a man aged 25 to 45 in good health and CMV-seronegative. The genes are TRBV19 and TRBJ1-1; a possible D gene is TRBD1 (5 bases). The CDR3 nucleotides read TGTGCCAGTAGTAGCGGGGGCACTGAAGCTTTCTTT. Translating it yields CASSSGGTEAFF.